This entry is about one T cell receptor beta chain. V lost 5 bases and J 10 bases, leaving 18 bases between the germline ends. The CDR3 is 15 residues long. Germline V lookup: CDR1 SGHTA, CDR2 FQGNSA. The data were taken from a study of blood T cell repertoires in COVID-19. Only in-frame clones appear in the TCRdb table, and some are missing; sequencing was by immunoSEQ multiplex PCR. Of some 170,000 clones listed, over 70% are singletons. Sequencing was done on a sample of peripheral blood. The chain recombines TRBV7-2 with TRBJ1-6; D ambiguous. This TCR was recovered from a woman of 80 years or more with active or convalescent COVID-19. The CDR3 DNA reads as TGTGCCAGCAGCCCCAGCGGTGGGGTTGGCTCACCCCTCCACTTT. Translated: CASSPSGGVGSPLHF.